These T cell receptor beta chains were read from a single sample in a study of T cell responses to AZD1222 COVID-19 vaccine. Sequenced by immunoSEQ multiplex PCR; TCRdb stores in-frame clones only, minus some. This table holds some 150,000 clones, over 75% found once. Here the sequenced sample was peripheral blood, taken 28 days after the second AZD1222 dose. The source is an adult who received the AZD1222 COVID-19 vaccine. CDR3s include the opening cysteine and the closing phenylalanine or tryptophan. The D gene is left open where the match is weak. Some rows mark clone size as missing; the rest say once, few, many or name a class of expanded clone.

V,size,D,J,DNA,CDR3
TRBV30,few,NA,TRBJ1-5,TGTGCCTGGAGTCTTAGGGCCGGTCAGCCCCAGCATTTT,CAWSLRAGQPQHF
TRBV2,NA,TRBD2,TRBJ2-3,TGTGCCAGCAGTTTCGCACGGGGGGGCCAAGCAGATACGCAGTATTTT,CASSFARGGQADTQYF
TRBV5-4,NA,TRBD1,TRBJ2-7,TGTGCCAGCAGCACCCCCGACAGGGGTCATAGTAAGGTGTCCTACGAGCAGTACTTC,CASSTPDRGHSKVSYEQYF
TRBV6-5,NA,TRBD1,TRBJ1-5,TGTGCCAGCAAGACAGGGGGCTTGGAAAATCAGCCCCAGCATTTT,CASKTGGLENQPQHF
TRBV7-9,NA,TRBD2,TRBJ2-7,TGTGCCAGCAGCTTGGGACTAGCAGGAGAGCAGTACTTC,CASSLGLAGEQYF
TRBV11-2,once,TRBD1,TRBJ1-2,TGTGCCAGCAGCTTCACGACAGGGGACAACTATGGCTACACCTTC,CASSFTTGDNYGYTF
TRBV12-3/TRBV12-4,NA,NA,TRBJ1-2,TGTGCCAGCAGGGGAAGGGGACCCTATGGCTACACCTTC,CASRGRGPYGYTF
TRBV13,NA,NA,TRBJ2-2,TGTGCCAGCAGCTTACGGCCGCAACAGAACACCGGGGAGCTGTTTTTT,CASSLRPQQNTGELFF
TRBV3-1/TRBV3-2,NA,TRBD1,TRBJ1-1,TGTGCCAGCAGCCGCCCCGGACAGGGGGCCCCTGAAGCTTTCTTT,CASSRPGQGAPEAFF
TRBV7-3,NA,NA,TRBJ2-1,TGTGCCAGCAGCTCGACTAGTAATGAGCAGTTCTTC,CASSSTSNEQFF
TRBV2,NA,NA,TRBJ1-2,TGTGCCAGCAGTGAAGGGTACGGTGCGAGCAACTCCGCTAACTATGGCTACACCTTC,CASSEGYGASNSANYGYTF
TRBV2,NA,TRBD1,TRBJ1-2,TGTGCCAGCAAGCCCAGGGGGCTCGAAAACTATGGCTACACCTTC,CASKPRGLENYGYTF
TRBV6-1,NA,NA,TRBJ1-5,TGTGCCAGCAGTGAAATGCGGGGGCAGCCCCAGCATTTT,CASSEMRGQPQHF
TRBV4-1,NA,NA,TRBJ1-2,TGCGCCAGCAGCCTGACGCCTCTTCTCCGCTACACCTTC,CASSLTPLLRYTF
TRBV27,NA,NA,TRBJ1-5,TGTGCCAGCAGTTTATCAAGCCCTTTCCATAGCAATCAGCCCCAGCATTTT,CASSLSSPFHSNQPQHF
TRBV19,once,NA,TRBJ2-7,TGTGCCAGTAGTAGCGGCAGGGACATCTCCGAGCAGTACTTC,CASSSGRDISEQYF
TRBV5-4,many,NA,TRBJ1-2,TGTGCCAGCACGACACGGTATCTGGGACCTGGGAATAACTATGGCTACACCTTC,CASTTRYLGPGNNYGYTF
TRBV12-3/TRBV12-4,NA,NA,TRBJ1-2,TGTGCCAGCAGTTGGCAGGGCCAGGATGGCTACACCTTC,CASSWQGQDGYTF
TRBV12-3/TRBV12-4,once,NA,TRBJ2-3,TGTGCCAGCAGTTTAACAATGCAGTATTTT,CASSLTMQYF
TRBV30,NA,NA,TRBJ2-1,TGTGCCTGGAGTCTTTTGGGGGCTTCCTACAATGAGCAGTTCTTC,CAWSLLGASYNEQFF
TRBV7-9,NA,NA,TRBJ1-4,TGTGCCAGCAGCTTAAGGGGAGCAACTAATGAAAAACTGTTTTTT,CASSLRGATNEKLFF
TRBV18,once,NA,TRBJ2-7,TGTGCCAGCTCACGCGACGGAGGACCGTCCTACGAGCAGTACTTC,CASSRDGGPSYEQYF
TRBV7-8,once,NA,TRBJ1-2,TGTGCCAGCAGCTTAGTTCCAGGGTCTGGCTACACCTTC,CASSLVPGSGYTF
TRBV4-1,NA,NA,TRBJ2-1,TGCGCCAGCAGCCAAGATGTGGCTGAGCAGTTCTTC,CASSQDVAEQFF
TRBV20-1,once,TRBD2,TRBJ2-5,TGCAGTGCTAGTTCCATTAGCGGGGGAGGTTCGTCAGAGACCCAGTACTTC,CSASSISGGGSSETQYF
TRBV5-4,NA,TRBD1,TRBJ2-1,TGTGCCAGCAGCAACAGGGGGCTTGAGCAGTTCTTC,CASSNRGLEQFF
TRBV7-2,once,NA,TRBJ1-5,TGTGCCAGCAGCTTAGTTACAGGGCCCAATCAGCCCCAGCATTTT,CASSLVTGPNQPQHF
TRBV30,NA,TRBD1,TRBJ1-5,TGTGCCTGGAGTGTAGGAGGGGGCCAGCCCCAGCATTTT,CAWSVGGGQPQHF
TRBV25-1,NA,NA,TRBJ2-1,TGTGCCAGCAGTGAGCCGGGGACAAGTGAGCAGTTCTTC,CASSEPGTSEQFF
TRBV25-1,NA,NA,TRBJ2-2,TGTGCCAGCAGTGACTCGAGGGGGGCGAACACCGGGGAGCTGTTTTTT,CASSDSRGANTGELFF
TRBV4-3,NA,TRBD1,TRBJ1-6,TGCGCCAGCAGCCAGGTGACAGGGTTCTCACCCCTCCACTTT,CASSQVTGFSPLHF
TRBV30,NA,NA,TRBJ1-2,TGTGCCTGGAGTGGCCTCAACCTTAACTATGGCTACACCTTC,CAWSGLNLNYGYTF
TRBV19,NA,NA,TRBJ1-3,TGTGCCAGTAGTACAGGACGAACTGGAAACACCATATATTTT,CASSTGRTGNTIYF
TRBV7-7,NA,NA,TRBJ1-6,TGTGCCAGCAGCCCCGCCGGGACCCGACAACCCCTCCACTTT,CASSPAGTRQPLHF
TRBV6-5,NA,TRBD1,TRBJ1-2,TGTGCCAGCAGTTACTCACAGGGGACCTATGGCTACACCTTC,CASSYSQGTYGYTF
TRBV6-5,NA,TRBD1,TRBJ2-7,TGTGCCAGCAGAGCACCGGGACAGGCCTACGAGCAGTACTTC,CASRAPGQAYEQYF
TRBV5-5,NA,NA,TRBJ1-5,TGTGCCAGCAGCTTGGAACGGAATTTCAATCAGCCCCAGCATTTT,CASSLERNFNQPQHF
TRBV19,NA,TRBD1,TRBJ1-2,TGTGCCAGTATGGCCCGGGACAGGTATGGCTACACCTTC,CASMARDRYGYTF
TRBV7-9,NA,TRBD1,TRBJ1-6,TGTGCCAGCAGCCTTTTAACGGGACAGTTTAATTCACCCCTCCACTTT,CASSLLTGQFNSPLHF
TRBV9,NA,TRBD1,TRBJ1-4,TGTGCCAGCAGCGTATCAGGGGGACGTGAAAAACTGTTTTTT,CASSVSGGREKLFF
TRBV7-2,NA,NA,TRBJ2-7,TGTGCCAGCAGTTTGGGGGGGGGCGGGGACGAGCAGTACTTC,CASSLGGGGDEQYF
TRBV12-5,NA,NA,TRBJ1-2,TGTGCTAGTGGGCAGGGTAAGGATGGCTACACCTTC,CASGQGKDGYTF
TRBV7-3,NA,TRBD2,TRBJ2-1,TGTGCCAGCAGCCTATCCGGGACTACCAATGAGCAGTTCTTC,CASSLSGTTNEQFF
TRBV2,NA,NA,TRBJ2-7,TGTGCCAGCGGATTACAGAGAGTCTACGAGCAGTACTTC,CASGLQRVYEQYF
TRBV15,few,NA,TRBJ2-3,TGTGCCACCAGCAGGTCGTTGGATACGCAGTATTTT,CATSRSLDTQYF
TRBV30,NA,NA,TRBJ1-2,TGTGCCTGGAGTGAGGGGGGGGTTAACTATGGCTACACCTTC,CAWSEGGVNYGYTF
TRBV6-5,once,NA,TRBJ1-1,TGTGCCAGCAGTTACAGGCAGACGAACACTGAAGCTTTCTTT,CASSYRQTNTEAFF
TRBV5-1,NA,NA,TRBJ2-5,TGCGCCAGCAGCTTGGGTCCGGGGTTCAAGGAGACCCAGTACTTC,CASSLGPGFKETQYF
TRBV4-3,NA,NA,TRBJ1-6,TGCGCCAGCAGCCTCACAGGAGACACCAGGCCCCTCCACTTT,CASSLTGDTRPLHF